These T cell receptor beta chains were read from a single sample in a study of blood T cell repertoires in COVID-19. The repertoire was sequenced with immunoSEQ multiplex PCR; TCRdb's copy has only in-frame clones and lacks some. Here the sample spans about 420,000 clones, about 90% being singletons. Source material: peripheral blood. The receptors were sampled from a man between 18 and 29 years old with COVID-19, enrolled during active disease. CDR3s include the opening cysteine and the closing phenylalanine or tryptophan. A D gene is named only where the DNA matches it firmly. Part of the rows lack a size; the others show once, few, many or a class for expanded clones.

>TRBD1|-|TRBJ2-1|TRBV5-5
CASAAVAGTGFHEQFF
TGTGCCAGCGCGGCTGTCGCCGGGACAGGTTTCCATGAGCAGTTCTTC
>-|once|TRBJ2-5|TRBV5-8
CASSRRGTQYF
TGTGCCAGCAGCAGGAGGGGGACCCAGTACTTC
>TRBD2|-|TRBJ2-7|TRBV3-1/TRBV3-2
CASSQEDLAGGPTYEQYF
TGTGCCAGCAGCCAAGAAGACCTAGCGGGGGGTCCCACCTACGAGCAGTACTTC
>-|-|TRBJ2-3|TRBV10-2
CASSEHQGHTQYF
TGCGCCAGCAGTGAGCACCAGGGCCATACGCAGTATTTT
>-|-|TRBJ1-3|TRBV5-1
CASSCRERQSSGNTIYF
TGCGCCAGCAGCTGCCGGGAACGGCAGAGCTCTGGAAACACCATATATTTT
>TRBD2|-|TRBJ2-2|TRBV7-9
CASSYFSGSDSGELFF
TGTGCCAGCAGCTATTTTAGCGGGAGTGACTCGGGGGAGCTGTTTTTT
>-|-|TRBJ2-7|TRBV2
CASTGADHRDFSYEQYF
TGTGCCAGCACCGGGGCAGACCACCGGGACTTTTCCTACGAGCAGTACTTC
>-|-|TRBJ2-2|TRBV9
CASSLNTGELFF
TGTGCCAGCAGCCTAAACACCGGGGAGCTGTTTTTT
>TRBD2|-|TRBJ2-2|TRBV27
CASRRVLLAENTGELFF
TGTGCCAGCAGGAGGGTATTGCTAGCGGAGAACACCGGGGAGCTGTTTTTT
>-|-|TRBJ2-7|TRBV12-2
CASRFAAGTRPFEQYF
-
>TRBD2|-|TRBJ2-1|TRBV11-2
CASRRTSGRTYNEQFF
TGTGCCAGCAGACGGACTAGCGGGAGGACCTACAATGAGCAGTTCTTC
>-|-|TRBJ1-1|TRBV11-2
CASSPPSRPEAFF
TGTGCCAGCAGCCCCCCCTCGAGGCCTGAAGCTTTCTTT
>-|-|TRBJ2-1|TRBV2
CASKNRSSYNEQFF
TGTGCCAGCAAGAACAGGAGCTCCTACAATGAGCAGTTCTTC
>TRBD1|-|TRBJ1-1|TRBV6-5
CASSYGQANTEAFF
TGTGCCAGCAGTTACGGACAGGCCAACACTGAAGCTTTCTTT
>-|-|TRBJ1-3|TRBV14
CASSQDWGVSGNTIYF
TGTGCCAGCAGCCAAGATTGGGGAGTCTCTGGAAACACCATATATTTT
>-|-|TRBJ1-1|TRBV15
CATSSGWTEAFF
TGTGCCACCAGTTCAGGATGGACTGAAGCTTTCTTT
>-|-|TRBJ2-5|TRBV18
CASSPGVQGPETQYF
TGTGCCAGCTCACCGGGGGTACAGGGCCCGGAGACCCAGTACTTC
>-|-|TRBJ2-1|TRBV21-1
CANLTGERIRFF
TGTGCCAACTTGACAGGGGAAAGAATTCGGTTCTTC
>-|-|TRBJ2-7|TRBV30
CAWSRLYEQYF
TGTGCCTGGAGTCGACTTTACGAGCAGTACTTC
>-|-|TRBJ2-7|TRBV2
CASSLTEIYTYEQYF
TGTGCCAGCAGCTTGACAGAAATATATACCTACGAGCAGTACTTC
>TRBD2|-|TRBJ2-5|TRBV18
CASSLGTSGWETQYF
TGTGCCAGCTCACTAGGGACTAGCGGATGGGAGACCCAGTACTTC
>-|-|TRBJ1-1|TRBV2
CASSEPTVTEAFF
TGTGCCAGCAGTGAACCTACCGTCACTGAAGCTTTCTTT
>TRBD1|-|TRBJ1-2|TRBV27
CASSTLTGAQGYTF
TGTGCCAGCAGTACCTTAACAGGGGCGCAAGGCTACACCTTC
>-|-|TRBJ2-7|TRBV2
CASSPVEVAYEQYF
TGTGCCAGCAGTCCGGTGGAGGTTGCCTACGAGCAGTACTTC
>-|-|TRBJ2-1|TRBV3-1/TRBV3-2
CASSNPGGRTYNEQFF
TGTGCCAGCAGTAACCCCGGGGGTAGGACCTACAATGAGCAGTTCTTC
>TRBD1|-|TRBJ1-4|TRBV6-5
CASHLQTGGGEKLFF
TGTGCCAGCCACCTACAGACAGGGGGCGGCGAAAAACTGTTTTTT
>-|-|TRBJ1-4|TRBV13
CASSPKGRGNEKLFF
TGTGCCAGCAGCCCCAAGGGGCGGGGGAATGAAAAACTGTTTTTT
>TRBD2|-|TRBJ2-1|TRBV7-3
CASSFNGGSYNEQFF
TGTGCCAGCAGTTTTAACGGGGGGTCCTACAATGAGCAGTTCTTC
>TRBD1|once|TRBJ1-1|TRBV19
CASSTATGRPEAFF
TGTGCCAGTAGTACCGCGACAGGGCGGCCTGAAGCTTTCTTT
>TRBD2|-|TRBJ2-3|TRBV24-1
CATSDYGLAGASDTQYF
TGTGCCACCAGTGACTACGGACTAGCGGGAGCGTCAGATACGCAGTATTTT
>TRBD1|-|TRBJ2-5|TRBV2
CASSLDQGALNQYF
TGTGCCAGCTCCCTAGACCAGGGGGCGCTCAATCAGTACTTC
>TRBD2|once|TRBJ2-5|TRBV11-3
CASSLEKLAGETQYF
TGTGCCAGCAGCTTAGAGAAACTAGCGGGAGAGACCCAGTACTTC
>TRBD1|-|TRBJ1-2|TRBV6-5
CASTPGQGPYYGYTF
TGTGCCAGCACCCCCGGACAGGGGCCTTACTATGGCTACACCTTC
>-|-|TRBJ1-1|TRBV5-1
CASSLVAGPNTEAFF
TGCGCCAGCAGCTTGGTGGCAGGCCCCAACACTGAAGCTTTCTTT
>-|-|TRBJ1-3|TRBV6-1
CASSEAFHSGNTIYF
TGTGCCAGCAGTGAAGCGTTTCACTCTGGAAACACCATATATTTT
>-|-|TRBJ2-6|TRBV6-5
CASSYETSPGANVLTF
TGTGCCAGCAGTTACGAAACATCTCCTGGGGCCAACGTCCTGACTTTC
>-|-|TRBJ2-5|TRBV5-4
CASSFSGTQETQYF
TGTGCCAGCAGCTTTAGCGGTACCCAAGAGACCCAGTACTTC
>-|-|TRBJ2-1|TRBV20-1
CSGGVGPSGFF
TGCAGTGGGGGGGTGGGACCCTCCGGGTTCTTC
>TRBD1|-|TRBJ1-2|TRBV3-1/TRBV3-2
CASSQAGGGSFYGYTF
TGTGCCAGCAGCCAGGCAGGGGGCGGAAGTTTCTATGGCTACACCTTC
>TRBD2|-|TRBJ2-2|TRBV4-2
CASSQEFRAGGLNTGELFF
TGTGCCAGCAGCCAAGAGTTTCGAGCGGGGGGACTGAACACCGGGGAGCTGTTTTTT
>TRBD2|-|TRBJ2-7|TRBV7-9
CASSFPGLAASYEQYF
TGTGCCAGCAGCTTCCCTGGACTAGCGGCCTCCTACGAGCAGTACTTC
>-|-|TRBJ2-7|TRBV2
CASTGPGGMNEQYF
TGTGCCAGCACCGGGCCGGGGGGCATGAACGAGCAGTACTTC